This T cell receptor (beta chain) was profiled in a study of T cell repertoires in cytomegalovirus infection. Looking at the study overall: Indications of both CMV infection and matching HLA type were provided by public TCR beta signatures. Study-level findings and limits: There were HLA-C-restricted CMV-specific TCR beta clonotypes dominating the ex vivo response. Summed public TCR beta family frequency identified CMV carriers bearing the relevant HLA.

In regard to this clonotype: Its antigen is undetermined.

The CDR3 consists of 14 residues. Germline lookup yields CDR1 MDHEN and CDR2 SYDVKM. V lost 4 bases and J lost 3, with 11 bases in between. Each CDR3 protein gets one entry after TCRdb re-called the reads with MiXCR. The sample records some 700,000 distinct CDR3 sequences, 35% being singletons. V usage is TRBV28 and J usage is TRBJ2-3; D is uncertain. The origin of this receptor is a human donor in good health (CMV status not recorded). Some clones in this sample may be carry-over from other donors' samples. Sequencing was performed on PBMCs. The CDR3 DNA reads TGTGCCAGCAGTTCGTCCTCTCGGACAGATACGCAGTATTTT. Translation gives CASSSSSRTDTQYF. Full variable domain (outside the CDR3, taken from reference TRBV28 and TRBJ2-3): DVKVTQSSRYLVKRTGEKVFLECVQDMDHENMFWYRQDPGLGLRLIYFSYDVKMKEKGDIPEGYSVSREKKERFSLILESASTNQTSMYLCASSSSSRTDTQYFGPGTRLTVL.